This T cell receptor (beta chain) was documented in a study of cytomegalovirus exposure and HLA in healthy donors. Turning to this clone: What it binds is unknown.

Generated by immunoSEQ multiplex PCR, the TCRdb table keeps only in-frame clones and is missing some. The sample holds about 120,000 clones; around 87% are singletons and the top ten take about 6%. Trimming removed 4 bases at V and 8 bases at J, with 17 bases between. The CDR3 covers 15 residues. Per the germline V gene, CDR1 is MNHNS and CDR2 is SASEGT. The donors were part of the 120-subject validation cohort, which stood apart from the approximately 630-subject first cohort. Study results and caveats: Cytomegalovirus status was reportedly diagnosed by the classifier with high specificity and sensitivity.

This TCR was recovered from a woman younger than 35 in good health and CMV-seropositive. V usage is TRBV6-1 and J usage is TRBJ1-4, with D perhaps TRBD1 (6 bases). The source material was PBMCs. The CDR3 loop is CASSGRDILGEKLFF. As DNA, the CDR3 is TGTGCCAGCAGTGGACGGGACATTCTGGGGGAAAAACTGTTTTTT.